These 3 T cell receptor beta chains were sequenced from one sample in a study of prognosis after radiotherapy for stage I lung cancer. It was by two-round multiplex PCR that TCR beta CDR3 was amplified from genomic DNA. TRBV and TRBJ genes each had their own specific primers in first-round PCR. TCRdb reprocessed the multiplex PCR reads via MiXCR and lists one record per CDR3 protein. This sample has approximately 8,800 distinct CDR3 sequences, with approximately 67% found just once. Sequencing used PBMCs, obtained before or after stereotactic body radiation therapy (not recorded which). Receptors were obtained from a donor over 45 with non-small cell lung cancer.

Relative to its sample, this clonotype is medium-sized. The chain has TRBV9 and TRBJ2-1; D uncertain. This CDR3 has 13 residues. Trimming took 2 bases from V and 4 from J, leaving 7 bases between them. Germline V gene data show CDR1 as SGDLS and CDR2 as YYNGEE. DNA for the CDR3: TGTGCCAGCAGCGTTCTTGGGTACAATGAGCAGTTCTTC. It is translated as CASSVLGYNEQFF.

This clonotype is termed large. The chain uses TRBV6-9 and TRBJ1-1; D possibly corresponds to TRBD1 (6 bases). The V and J ends lost 4 bases and 1 base respectively, with 19 bases between them. CDR3 length: 17 residues. Germline V CDR1 and CDR2: MNHGY, SVAAGI. CDR3 protein: CASSSSGVRGGNTEAFF. The DNA for the CDR3 is TGTGCCAGCAGTTCGTCAGGGGTTCGGGGGGGGAACACTGAAGCTTTCTTT.

This clonotype appeared a single time. The chain carries TRBV18 and TRBJ1-6, with a possible D match to TRBD1 (5 bases). CDR1 is KGHSH and CDR2 is LQKENI in the germline V gene. Between the trimmed V and J ends, which lost 8 bases and 8 bases, there was a span of 13 bases. The CDR3 consists of 13 residues. The CDR3 sequence is CASAGERYSPLHF. The CDR3 DNA sequence: TGTGCCAGCGCGGGGGAGAGGTATTCACCCCTCCACTTT.